The 4 T cell receptor beta chains below were found in one sample sequenced in a study of blood T cell repertoires in COVID-19. TCRdb's copy holds only in-frame clones and misses some; the assay was immunoSEQ multiplex PCR. The sample has around 380,000 clones, roughly four fifths seen once. Sequences were obtained from peripheral blood. All receptors derive from a human donor with acute or convalescent COVID-19. The donor label of this sample is uncertain.

In DNA form, the CDR3 reads TGTGCCATCGCCCCGGGACAGGGGGCCAGGATGGAGACCCAGTACTTC. The encoded protein is CAIAPGQGARMETQYF. The chain links TRBV24-1 to TRBJ2-5; 12 positions agree with TRBD1. V was clipped by 11 bases and J by 5 bases; unmatched bases: 14. The CDR3 length is 16 residues. From germline, CDR1 is KGHDR and CDR2 SFDVKD.

J is TRBJ1-3 and V is TRBV30; possible D gene TRBD1, 6 bases. V was cut by 0 bases and J by 8 bases, with 14 bases left in between. Germline assignment: CDR1 GTSNPN and CDR2 SVGIG (reference sequence). The CDR3 totals 14 residues. The CDR3 protein is CAWSVHGGPDTIYF. The CDR3 coding sequence is TGTGCCTGGAGTGTACACGGGGGGCCGGACACCATATATTTT. The full variable domain, its missing parts supplied by reference TRBV30 and TRBJ1-3, is SQTIHQWPATLVQPVGSPLSLECTVEGTSNPNLYWYRQAAGRGLQLLFYSVGIGQISSEVPQNLSASRPQDRQFILSSKKLLLSDSGFYLCAWSVHGGPDTIYFGEGSWLTVV.

The CDR3 DNA follows: TGCGCCAGCAGCTTGTGGACTAGCGGGAGGGGCGATGAGCAGTTCTTC. Encoded protein: CASSLWTSGRGDEQFF. V gene TRBV5-1 combines with J gene TRBJ2-1; TRBD2 matches 15 bases. The germline gives CDR1 SGHRS, CDR2 YFSETQ. V shed 1 base and J 8 bases; nucleotides not matched to a gene: 4. The length of the CDR3 is 16 residues.

With regard to this clone: The junction departs from germline at one end; a sequencing error may be responsible. This rearrangement joins TRBV11-2 to TRBJ2-5; tentatively, D is TRBD2 (6 bases). The germline V gene has CDR1 SGHAT and CDR2 FQNNGV. The CDR3 totals 15 residues. The CDR3 DNA reads TGTGCCAGCACCTTAGTACGGGGGAACCAAGAGACCCAGTACTTC. Amino acid sequence: CASTLVRGNQETQYF.